This entry lists 10 T cell receptor beta chains sequenced from one sample in a study of blood T cells in healthy people across ages. Through a sample-barcoded 5' primer and a J-beta primer mix, a second PCR was run for roughly 7 to 12 cycles. TCRdb re-derived calls from the 5' RACE reads in MiXCR, one entry per CDR3 protein. The sample consists of about 1.1 million distinct CDR3 sequences, around two fifths of them appearing once. Material for sequencing was blood. All receptors derive from a man aged 18 to 29 in good health.

V is TRBV2 and J is TRBJ2-3, with TRBD2 matching over 7 bases. The V gene's germline CDR1 is SNHLY and CDR2 FYNNEI. CDR3 size: 16 residues. The trim removed 6 bases at V and 14 bases at J, leaving 23 bases unmatched. The CDR3 DNA sequence: TGTGCCAGCAGCGCCCGACTCAGCGGGGCACAGAGTGAGCTGTATTTT. Its translation is CASSARLSGAQSELYF.

This chain uses TRBV10-3 with TRBJ2-1; 7 bases line up with TRBD2. Germline lookup yields CDR1 ENHRY and CDR2 SYGVKD. V trimming: 10 bases; J trimming: 8 bases; junction bases outside the gene matches: 17. The CDR3 loop spans 15 amino acids. The CDR3 sequence is CATRLDPQRGYEQFF. DNA for the CDR3: TGTGCCACCAGACTGGACCCTCAGCGGGGATATGAGCAGTTCTTC.

The rearrangement uses TRBV28 and TRBJ2-6; possibly TRBD1 for D (6 bases). Trimming shortened V by 3 bases and J by 0 bases, and 12 bases separated the two germline ends. CDR1 MDHEN and CDR2 SYDVKM come from the germline V gene. The CDR3 loop spans 17 amino acids. The CDR3 spells CASSFTGQASGANVLTF. CDR3 nucleotides: TGTGCCAGCAGTTTTACGGGACAAGCCTCTGGGGCCAACGTCCTGACTTTC.

The J gene is TRBJ2-1, the V gene TRBV11-2; possible D gene TRBD2, 6 bases. This CDR3 is 17 amino acids long. CDR1 and CDR2 (germline): SGHAT, FQNNGV. The ends were cut back, 0 bases at V and 9 bases at J, with 21 bases in the middle. The DNA for the CDR3 is TGTGCCAGCAGCTTAGATGGTGCCACGACTAGAGTTGGTGAGCAGTTCTTC. Encoded protein: CASSLDGATTRVGEQFF. The whole variable domain, remainder taken from reference TRBV11-2 and TRBJ2-1, is EAGVAQSPRYKIIEKRQSVAFWCNPISGHATLYWYQQILGQGPKLLIQFQNNGVVDDSQLPKDRFSAERLKGVDSTLKIQPAKLEDSAVYLCASSLDGATTRVGEQFFGPGTRLTVL.

This clonotype was counted a single time. The chain uses TRBV19 and TRBJ2-1, with unresolved D. The CDR3 totals 14 residues. Trimming took off 5 bases at V and 2 bases at J, with 10 bases between the two ends. The germline V gene has CDR1 LNHDA and CDR2 SQIVND (reference sequence). The CDR3 spells CASSDAAPYNEQFF. CDR3 in DNA: TGTGCCAGTAGTGATGCGGCACCCTACAATGAGCAGTTCTTC. Full variable domain (outside the CDR3, taken from reference TRBV19 and TRBJ2-1): DGGITQSPKYLFRKEGQNVTLSCEQNLNHDAMYWYRQDPGQGLRLIYYSQIVNDFQKGDIAEGYSVSREKKESFPLTVTSAQKNPTAFYLCASSDAAPYNEQFFGPGTRLTVL.

This clonotype has only a few counts. This rearrangement joins TRBV10-3 to TRBJ2-1; maybe TRBD1 (6 bases). Trimming shortened V by 0 bases and J by 8 bases, and 14 bases separated the two germline ends. Looked up from germline, CDR1 is ENHRY and CDR2 is SYGVKD. The CDR3 totals 15 residues. The CDR3 nucleotides are TGTGCCATCAGTGAGTCGAGGGGGTTGGGTGATGAGCAGTTCTTC. Translation gives CAISESRGLGDEQFF.

The V and J genes are TRBV11-3 and TRBJ2-1; D perhaps matches TRBD2 (5 bases). The germline CDR1 and CDR2 sequences are SGHNT and YENEEA. The CDR3 is made up of 14 amino acids. V was clipped by 7 bases and J by 5 bases, with 15 bases between them. In DNA form, the CDR3 reads TGTGCCAGCAAAGTGGGAGAGAGTAACAATGAGCAGTTCTTC. Protein: CASKVGESNNEQFF.

This chain connects TRBV29-1 to TRBJ1-2, with 7 bases lining up with TRBD1. This CDR3 is 12 amino acids long. Germline V gene sequence: CDR1 SQVTM, CDR2 ANQGSEA. V shed 6 bases, J shed 6 bases, and the junction held 7 bases outside the gene matches. The CDR3 DNA sequence: TGCAGCGTGGCGACAGGGAAGGATGGCTACACCTTC. It encodes CSVATGKDGYTF. The entire variable domain, with the rest obtained from reference TRBV29-1 and TRBJ1-2, is as follows: SAVISQKPSRDICQRGTSLTIQCQVDSQVTMMFWYRQQPGQSLTLIATANQGSEATYESGFVIDKFPISRPNLTFSTLTVSNMSPEDSSIYLCSVATGKDGYTFGSGTRLTVV.

The chain carries TRBV20-1 and TRBJ1-1; 8 nucleotides line up with TRBD1. V gave up 4 bases and J gave up 1 base; unmatched junction bases: 11. Germline V lookup: CDR1 DFQATT, CDR2 SNEGSKA (reference sequence). The CDR3 has 16 residues. CDR3 DNA: TGCAGTGCTAATATCCTTCCGGGGACAGGGAACACTGAAGCTTTCTTT. Translated, it gives CSANILPGTGNTEAFF.

The chain employs TRBV12-3 or TRBV12-4 and TRBJ2-3, with 7 bases identical to TRBD1. This CDR3 region has 16 residues. V dropped 3 bases and J dropped 0; count of bases not matched to a gene: 6. The CDR3 reads CASSLLGGASTDTQYF. The CDR3 DNA sequence: TGTGCCAGCAGTTTGTTAGGGGGCGCAAGCACAGATACGCAGTATTTT.